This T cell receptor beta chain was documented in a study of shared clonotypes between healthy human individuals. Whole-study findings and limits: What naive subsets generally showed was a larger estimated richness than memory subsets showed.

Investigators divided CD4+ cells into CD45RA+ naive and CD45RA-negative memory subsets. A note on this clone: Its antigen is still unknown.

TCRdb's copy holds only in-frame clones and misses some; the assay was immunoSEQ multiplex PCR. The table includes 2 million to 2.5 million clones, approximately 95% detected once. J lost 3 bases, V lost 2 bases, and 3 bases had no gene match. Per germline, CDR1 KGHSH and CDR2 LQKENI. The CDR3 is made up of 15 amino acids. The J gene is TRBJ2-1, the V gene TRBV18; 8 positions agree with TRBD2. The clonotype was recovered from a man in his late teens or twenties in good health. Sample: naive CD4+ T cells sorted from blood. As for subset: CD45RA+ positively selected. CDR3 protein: CASSPTAGGYNEQFF. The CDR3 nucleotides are TGTGCCAGCTCACCAACGGCGGGAGGCTACAATGAGCAGTTCTTC.